This T cell receptor (beta chain) stems from a study of identical twins. It was template switching that added a universal primer site, and there were unique molecular identifiers on the cDNA. TCRdb passed the 5' RACE reads through MiXCR, listing each CDR3 protein once. The repertoire has some 500,000 distinct CDR3 sequences, roughly an eighth of them found once; the top ten carry approximately 0.98%. Study-wide results and limits: Findings came from cross-sectional statistics, without long-term follow-up of donors.

As for this clonotype: Its target is not known.

The sample was also reused in another study, on yellow fever vaccine responses in identical twins.

Sequencing was performed on CD4+ T cells sorted from blood. The origin of this receptor is a woman under 30 in good health.

CDR3 amino acids: CASSLAAGTSGSYNEQFF. The CDR3 coding sequence is TGTGCCAGCAGCTTAGCGGCGGGCACGAGCGGGAGTTACAATGAGCAGTTCTTC. The chain has TRBV7-8 and TRBJ2-1; 8 positions match TRBD2. CDR1 and CDR2 from the germline V gene are SGHVS and FQNEAQ. With 0 bases clipped from V and 4 bases from J, the junction kept 11 bases outside the gene matches. There are 18 residues in the CDR3. The entire variable domain, with the rest obtained from reference TRBV7-8 and TRBJ2-1, is as follows: GAGVSQSPRYKVAKRGQDVALRCDPISGHVSLFWYQQALGQGPEFLTYFQNEAQLDKSGLPSDRFFAERPEGSVSTLKIQRTQQEDSAVYLCASSLAAGTSGSYNEQFFGPGTRLTVL.